This TCR beta chain was recorded in a study of response to subunit inactivated influenza vaccine. Whole-study findings and limits: Few additional T cells are recruited per seasonal influenza vaccination, authors suggested.

V dropped 7 bases and J dropped 4 bases, with 10 bases sitting between them. The CDR3 has 12 amino acids. The germline V gene encodes CDR1 MNHEY and CDR2 SMNVEV (reference sequence). TCRdb ran MiXCR on the RT-PCR reads and lists one entry per CDR3 protein. The sample consists of a few hundred thousand distinct CDR3 sequences, around 13% of them appearing once. A few counts support this clonotype. Its cognate antigen is unknown. The genes are TRBV27 and TRBJ1-2, with unresolved D. The sequences come from PBMCs from blood, collected roughly 12 days after vaccination. This receptor was taken from a man in his forties or fifties who received an inactivated influenza vaccine. In DNA form, the CDR3 reads TGTGCCAGCACCACGGGCGGCTATGGCTACACCTTC. Amino acids: CASTTGGYGYTF.